This is a list of T cell receptor beta chains from one sample in a study of T cell responses to AZD1222 COVID-19 vaccine. Clones were read by immunoSEQ multiplex PCR, and TCRdb kept only the in-frame ones, dropping some. The table records around 200,000 clones, around nine tenths of them present only once. The sequencing used peripheral blood, collected on day 0 of AZD1222 vaccination. These receptors were obtained from an adult in good health. Each CDR3 is given with its conserved first and last residue. A D gene is named only where the DNA matches it firmly. Size tells how often a clone was seen (once, few, many) or the class of an expanded clone, and some rows leave it out.

clone_size j_call d_call v_call cdr3_nt cdr3_aa
NA TRBJ2-1 TRBD2 TRBV5-1 TGCGCCAGCAGCTTGGGACTAGCAGGCCATGAGCAGTTCTTC CASSLGLAGHEQFF
NA TRBJ2-4 NA TRBV6-5 TGTGCCAGCAGAGTTCGGGAGCTAAACATTCAGTACTTC CASRVRELNIQYF
NA TRBJ1-5 TRBD1 TRBV9 TGTGCCAGCAGCCCGACAACAGGGGGCGGTCAGCCCCAGCATTTT CASSPTTGGGQPQHF
NA TRBJ1-6 TRBD1 TRBV5-1 TGCGCCAGCAGCTCACAGGGGTCTGGTTCACCCCTCCACTTT CASSSQGSGSPLHF
NA TRBJ2-1 NA TRBV7-8 TGTGCCAGCAGCCAAAGGGACGGTGCCTACAATGAGCAGTTCTTC CASSQRDGAYNEQFF
NA TRBJ2-5 NA TRBV30 TGTGCCTGGAGACAACAGTCGGGAGCGACCCAGTACTTC CAWRQQSGATQYF
NA TRBJ2-3 TRBD2 TRBV7-3 TGTGCCAGCAGCGATGCGTTCCTCCAGGCGGGACTAGCGGGCACAGATACGCAGTATTTT CASSDAFLQAGLAGTDTQYF
NA TRBJ1-5 TRBD1 TRBV4-3 TGCGCCAGCAGCCTTGATGGGACAGACTATCAGCCCCAGCATTTT CASSLDGTDYQPQHF
NA TRBJ2-1 NA TRBV9 TGTGCCAGCAGCGTAGGCGGGGTCAATGAGCAGTTCTTC CASSVGGVNEQFF
NA TRBJ2-2 TRBD2 TRBV30 TGTGCCTGGGGCGGGGGGCGAACCACCGGGGAGCTGTTTTTT CAWGGGRTTGELFF
NA TRBJ2-2 TRBD2 TRBV5-1 TGCGCCAGCAGCGGGACTAGCGGGAGGGGCACCGGGGAGCTGTTTTTT CASSGTSGRGTGELFF
NA TRBJ1-1 NA TRBV6-5 TGTGCCAGCAGTTATCGGGAGACTGAAGCTTTCTTT CASSYRETEAFF
once TRBJ1-1 NA TRBV10-3 TGTGCCTTAGTGAAGAGGGCTCCAATGAACACTGAAGCTTTCTTT CALVKRAPMNTEAFF
few TRBJ1-1 NA TRBV18 TGTGCCAGCTCACTGGGGGGACCGAGGAACACTGAAGCTTTCTTT CASSLGGPRNTEAFF
NA TRBJ2-5 NA TRBV11-2 TGTGCCAGCAGCCCTCGACCAGGGGCTAAAGAGACCCAGTACTTC CASSPRPGAKETQYF
NA TRBJ1-1 NA TRBV30 TGTGCCTGGAGCCCAGGAATTTTTGAAGCTTTCTTT CAWSPGIFEAFF
NA TRBJ1-1 NA TRBV2 TGTGCCAGCAGTACTAAGCTGAACACTGAAGCTTTCTTT CASSTKLNTEAFF
NA TRBJ1-3 NA TRBV6-5 TGTGCCAGCAGTTACGCGAGGCAGGGAACGGGAAACACCATATATTTT CASSYARQGTGNTIYF